This TCR beta chain came from a study of vaccination and CD4 T cells after COVID-19. Study at large: Convalescent donors were composed of six males and four females, of whom two were Hispanic. Study-level results: Analysis of convalescent patients found that 304 of 307 vaccine-specific clones were spike mono-reactive. There was no significant change from 21 to 38 median reactive clonotypes.

The CDR3 runs to 14 residues. The V and J ends lost 6 bases and 0 bases respectively, with 14 bases between them. CDR1 is DFQATT and CDR2 is SNEGSKA in the germline V gene (reference sequence). Treatment specified: approximately nine-day PBMC culture with coronavirus spike peptide pools or control peptides (ViraFEST assay). Before TCRs were sequenced, ViraFEST expanded antigen-specific T cells with peptide pools. In regard to this clonotype: Its antigen is still unknown.

Cultured CD4+ T-cell DNA underwent Oncomine TCR Beta short-read sequencing. A single record per CDR3 protein comes from TCRdb applying MiXCR to the PCR reads. The profile covers more than 10,000 distinct CDR3 sequences, with less than 35% appearing a single time and around 14% taken by the ten largest. This sample comprised CD4+ T cells from blood, cultured in vitro, obtained after SARS-CoV-2 vaccination. The receptor comes from a human donor who had recovered from COVID-19. The chain couples TRBV20-1 to TRBJ1-1; possibly TRBD1 for D (6 bases). CDR3 DNA: TGCAGTGCCTCGACCGACAGGTTGAACACTGAAGCTTTCTTT. This encodes CSASTDRLNTEAFF.